This TCR beta chain was sequenced in a study of OX40 agonist ivuxolimab in advanced cancers. As for the study in general: Patients were infused with ivuxolimab every 2 weeks at 0.01 to 10 mg/kg. Notes on the study in general: Partly responding patients at 0.1-3.0 mg/kg showed some of the smallest clonal expansion.

The data were produced by immunoSEQ multiplex PCR, yet TCRdb's version contains in-frame clones alone and is incomplete. Found here are about 94,000 clones, roughly 91% of them singletons; the top ten hold 0.3% to 0.35%. Notes on this clone: Its antigen is currently unknown. A junction boundary mismatches the germline segment, possibly from a read error.

The CDR3 runs 14 residues. Germline assignment: CDR1 WSHSY and CDR2 SAAADI. Autoimmune disease history or systemic immunosuppression was exclusionary. Samples were taken at baseline and on day 1 of cycles 4 and 7. The sequence was obtained from an adult with an advanced solid tumor such as melanoma, head and neck, liver or kidney cancer. The V and J genes are TRBV10-2 and TRBJ2-4; 7 bases are shared with TRBD1. The source material was CD4+ or CD8+ T cells sorted from blood, sampled in a trial of the OX40 agonist ivuxolimab. This CDR3 is CASRPDRPGRKEDF. CDR3 coding DNA: TGCGCCAGCAGACCGGACAGGCCAGGCCGTAAGGAGGACTTC.